This TCR beta chain stems from a study of shared T cell receptors in the human thymus. Germline-derived CDR1 and CDR2 are MDHEN and SYDVKM. Trimming took off 5 bases at V and 1 base at J, with 17 bases between the two ends. This CDR3 region has 16 residues. This clone is a singleton in its sample. This table comes from immunoSEQ multiplex PCR, and its TCRdb copy is limited to in-frame clones, with some not included. The sample holds some 640,000 clones; 87% are singletons and the top ten take just under 0.0095%. These data were also reused for a study on human thymus T cells.

The sequenced material came from thymocytes. The receptor was isolated from a boy in the first two years of life with a congenital heart defect. The chain couples TRBV28 to TRBJ1-1, with D tentatively TRBD1 (6 bases). The CDR3 sequence is CASSRPHRVWNTEAFF. The DNA of the CDR3 is TGTGCCAGCAGTCGACCTCACAGGGTGTGGAACACTGAAGCTTTCTTT.